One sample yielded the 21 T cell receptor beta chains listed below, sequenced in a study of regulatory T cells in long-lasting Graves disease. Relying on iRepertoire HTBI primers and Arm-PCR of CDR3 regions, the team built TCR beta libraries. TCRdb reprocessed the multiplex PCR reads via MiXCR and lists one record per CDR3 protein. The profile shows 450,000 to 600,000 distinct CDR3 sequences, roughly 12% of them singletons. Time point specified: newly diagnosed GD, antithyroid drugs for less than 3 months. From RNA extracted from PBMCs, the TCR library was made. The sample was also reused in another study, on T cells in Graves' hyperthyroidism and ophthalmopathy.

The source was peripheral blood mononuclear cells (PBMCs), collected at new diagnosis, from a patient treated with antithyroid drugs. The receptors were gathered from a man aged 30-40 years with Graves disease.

The CDR3 bases are TGTGCCAGCAGTTACTCCACAGAGAATCAGCCCCAGCATTTT. It yields the protein CASSYSTENQPQHF. The chain carries TRBV6-5 and TRBJ1-5; D ambiguous. Between the trimmed V and J ends, which lost 0 bases and 4 bases, there was a span of 7 bases. This CDR3 is 14 amino acids long. The germline V gene has CDR1 MNHEY and CDR2 SVGAGI.

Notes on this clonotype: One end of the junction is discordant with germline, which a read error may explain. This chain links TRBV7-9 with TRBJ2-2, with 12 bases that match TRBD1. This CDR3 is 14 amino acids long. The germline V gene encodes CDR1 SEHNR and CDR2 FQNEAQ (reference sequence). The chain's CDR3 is CASKGQGATGELFF. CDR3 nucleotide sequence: TGTGCCAGCAAGGGACAGGGGGCTACCGGGGAGCTATTTTTT.

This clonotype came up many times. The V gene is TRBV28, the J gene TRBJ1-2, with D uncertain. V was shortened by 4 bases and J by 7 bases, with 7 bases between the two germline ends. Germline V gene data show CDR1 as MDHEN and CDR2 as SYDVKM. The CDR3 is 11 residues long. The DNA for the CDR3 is TGTGCCAGCAGTTCTGATTCTGGCTACACCTTC. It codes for CASSSDSGYTF.

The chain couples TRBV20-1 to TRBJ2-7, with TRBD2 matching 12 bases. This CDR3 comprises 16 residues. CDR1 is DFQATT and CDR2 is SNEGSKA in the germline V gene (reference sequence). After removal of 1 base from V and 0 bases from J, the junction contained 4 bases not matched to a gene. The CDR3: CSARGTSGMSSYEQYF. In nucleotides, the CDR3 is TGCAGTGCTAGAGGGACTAGCGGGATGAGCTCCTACGAGCAGTACTTC.

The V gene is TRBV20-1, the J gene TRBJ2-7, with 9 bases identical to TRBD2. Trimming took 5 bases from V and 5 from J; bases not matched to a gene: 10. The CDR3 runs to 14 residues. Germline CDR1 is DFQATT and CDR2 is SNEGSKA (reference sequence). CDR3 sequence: CSAPQGGRAHEQYF. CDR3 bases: TGCAGTGCTCCCCAAGGCGGGAGGGCCCACGAGCAGTACTTC.

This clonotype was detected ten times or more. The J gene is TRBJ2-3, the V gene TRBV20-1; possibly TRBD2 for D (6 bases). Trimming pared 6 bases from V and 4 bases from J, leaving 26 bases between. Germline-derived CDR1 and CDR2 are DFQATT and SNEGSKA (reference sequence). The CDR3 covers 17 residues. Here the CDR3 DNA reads TGCAGTGCAGCCCCAGATGGAAGACGGGAGATCCCAGATACGCAGTATTTT. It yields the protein CSAAPDGRREIPDTQYF.

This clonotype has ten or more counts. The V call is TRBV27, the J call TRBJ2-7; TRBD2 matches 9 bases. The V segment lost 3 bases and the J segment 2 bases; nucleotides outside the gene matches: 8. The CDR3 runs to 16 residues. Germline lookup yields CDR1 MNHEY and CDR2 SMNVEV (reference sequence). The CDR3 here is CASSLARGGRAYEQYF. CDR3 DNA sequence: TGTGCCAGCAGTTTGGCACGTGGCGGGAGGGCCTACGAGCAGTACTTC.

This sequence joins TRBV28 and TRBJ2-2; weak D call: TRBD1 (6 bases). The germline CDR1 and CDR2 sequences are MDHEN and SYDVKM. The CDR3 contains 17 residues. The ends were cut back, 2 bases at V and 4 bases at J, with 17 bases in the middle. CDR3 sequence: CASSLDQGRPPTGELFF. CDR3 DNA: TGTGCCAGCAGTTTAGACCAGGGGCGGCCACCCACCGGGGAGCTGTTTTTT.

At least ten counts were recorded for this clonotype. The CDR3 reads CASSQASGSIRNEQFF. The CDR3 bases are TGTGCCAGCAGCCAAGCTAGCGGGAGTATCCGGAATGAGCAGTTCTTC. The J gene is TRBJ2-1, the V gene TRBV14, with 10 nucleotides matching TRBD2. The germline V gene has CDR1 SGHDN and CDR2 FVKESK. V was pared by 1 base and J by 7 bases, with 7 bases of the junction left unmatched. This CDR3 is 16 amino acids long.

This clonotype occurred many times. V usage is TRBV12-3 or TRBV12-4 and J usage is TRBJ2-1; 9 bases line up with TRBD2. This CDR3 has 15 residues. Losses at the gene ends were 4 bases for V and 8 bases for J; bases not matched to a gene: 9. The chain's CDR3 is CASSSLAGGRDEQFF. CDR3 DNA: TGTGCCAGCAGTTCCCTCGCGGGAGGGCGAGATGAGCAGTTCTTC.

In DNA, the CDR3 is TGTGCCAGCAGCTTAGCGAGGGAAATAGCTAACTATGGCTACACCTTC. It encodes CASSLAREIANYGYTF. The rearrangement uses TRBV7-9 and TRBJ1-2; D remains unclear. This CDR3 is built from 16 residues. The V gene's germline CDR1 is SEHNR and CDR2 FQNEAQ (reference sequence). V was cut by 0 bases and J by 0 bases, with 11 bases left in between. Full variable domain (remainder filled in from reference TRBV7-9 and TRBJ1-2): DTGVSQNPRHKITKRGQNVTFRCDPISEHNRLYWYRQTLGQGPEFLTYFQNEAQLEKSRLLSDRFSAERPKGSFSTLEIQRTEQGDSAMYLCASSLAREIANYGYTFGSGTRLTVV.

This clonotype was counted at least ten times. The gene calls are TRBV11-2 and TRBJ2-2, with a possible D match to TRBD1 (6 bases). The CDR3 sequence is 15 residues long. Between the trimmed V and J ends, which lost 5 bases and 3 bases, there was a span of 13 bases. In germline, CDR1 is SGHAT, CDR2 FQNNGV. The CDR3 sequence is CASSTDGTHTGELFF. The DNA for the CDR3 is TGTGCCAGCAGCACTGACGGGACACACACCGGGGAGCTGTTTTTT.

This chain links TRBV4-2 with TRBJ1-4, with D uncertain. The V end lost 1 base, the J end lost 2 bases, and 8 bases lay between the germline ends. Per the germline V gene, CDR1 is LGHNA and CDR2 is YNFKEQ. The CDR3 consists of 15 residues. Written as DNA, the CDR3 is TGTGCCAGCAGCCAAGCACACTCTACTAATGAAAAACTGTTTTTT. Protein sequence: CASSQAHSTNEKLFF.

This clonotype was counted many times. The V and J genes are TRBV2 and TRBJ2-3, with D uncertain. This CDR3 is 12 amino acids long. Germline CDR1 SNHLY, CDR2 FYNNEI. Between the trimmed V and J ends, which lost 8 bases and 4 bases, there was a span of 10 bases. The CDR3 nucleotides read TGTGCCAGCCCCAAGACCGCAGATACGCAGTATTTT. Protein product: CASPKTADTQYF.

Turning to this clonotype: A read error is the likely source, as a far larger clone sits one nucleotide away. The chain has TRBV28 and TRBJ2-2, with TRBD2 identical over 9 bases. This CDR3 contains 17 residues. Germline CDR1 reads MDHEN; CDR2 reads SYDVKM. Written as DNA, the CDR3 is TGTGCCAACAGTTTATCAAGACTAGCGGTAAACACCGGGGAGCTGTTTTTT. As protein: CANSLSRLAVNTGELFF.

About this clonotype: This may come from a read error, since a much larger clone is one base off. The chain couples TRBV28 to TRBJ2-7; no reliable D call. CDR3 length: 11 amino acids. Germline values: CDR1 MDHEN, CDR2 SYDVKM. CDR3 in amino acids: CASMRRYEQCF. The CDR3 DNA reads TGTGCCAGCATGAGGCGTTACGAGCAGTGCTTC.

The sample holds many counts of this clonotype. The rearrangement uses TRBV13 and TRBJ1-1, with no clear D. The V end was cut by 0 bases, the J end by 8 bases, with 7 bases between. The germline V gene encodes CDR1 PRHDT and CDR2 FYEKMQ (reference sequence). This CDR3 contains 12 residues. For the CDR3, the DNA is TGTGCCAGCAGCTTAGGGACAAACGAAGCTTTCTTT. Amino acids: CASSLGTNEAFF.

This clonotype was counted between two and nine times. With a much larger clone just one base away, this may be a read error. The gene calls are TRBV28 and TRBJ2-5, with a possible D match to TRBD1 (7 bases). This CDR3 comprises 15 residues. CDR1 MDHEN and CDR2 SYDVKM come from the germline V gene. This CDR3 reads CASSFRGTAQGTQYF. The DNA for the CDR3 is TGTGCCAGCAGTTTCCGCGGGACAGCACAAGGGACCCAGTACTTC. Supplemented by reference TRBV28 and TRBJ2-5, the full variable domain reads DVKVTQSSRYLVKRTGEKVFLECVQDMDHENMFWYRQDPGLGLRLIYFSYDVKMKEKGDIPEGYSVSREKKERFSLILESASTNQTSMYLCASSFRGTAQGTQYFGPGTRLLVL.

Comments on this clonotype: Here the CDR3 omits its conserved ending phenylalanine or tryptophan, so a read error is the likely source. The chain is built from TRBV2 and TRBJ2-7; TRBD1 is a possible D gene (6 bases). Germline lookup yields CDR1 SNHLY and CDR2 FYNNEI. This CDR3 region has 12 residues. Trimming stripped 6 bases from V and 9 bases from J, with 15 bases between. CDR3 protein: CASSVPGTPQYL. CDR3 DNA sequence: TGTGCCAGCAGCGTCCCCGGGACACCGCAGTACCTC.

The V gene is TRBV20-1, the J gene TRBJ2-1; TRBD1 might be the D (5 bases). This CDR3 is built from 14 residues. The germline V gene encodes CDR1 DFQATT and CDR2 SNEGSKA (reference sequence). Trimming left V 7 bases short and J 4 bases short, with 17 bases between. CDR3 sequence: CSGFSRGQYNEQFF. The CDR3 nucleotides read TGCAGTGGCTTTAGCCGAGGACAATACAATGAGCAGTTCTTC.

CDR3 sequence reads: CASSLDGQATVSGANVLTF. CDR3 bases: TGCGCCAGCAGCTTGGATGGACAGGCTACCGTCTCTGGGGCCAACGTCCTGACTTTC. This chain links TRBV5-1 with TRBJ2-6; 7 nucleotides align to TRBD1. Germline V CDR1 and CDR2: SGHRS, YFSETQ. The CDR3 extends over 19 amino acids. With V trimmed by 0 bases and J by 0 bases, 9 bases remained unmatched. The variable domain in full, with the rest retrieved from reference TRBV5-1 and TRBJ2-6, is KAGVTQTPRYLIKTRGQQVTLSCSPISGHRSVSWYQQTPGQGLQFLFEYFSETQRNKGNFPGRFSGRQFSNSRSEMNVSTLELGDSALYLCASSLDGQATVSGANVLTFGAGSRLTVL.